The entry below gives a single TCR beta chain sequence along with its context. This record belongs to a study of blood T cell repertoires in COVID-19. Overall study context: The cDNA or gDNA used as material had been derived from T cells, B-cell-depleted T cells, or PBMCs.

This CDR3 is built from 12 residues. Between the trimmed V and J ends, which lost 6 bases and 7 bases, there was a span of 12 bases. Germline values: CDR1 MNHEY, CDR2 SVGAGI. The data were produced by immunoSEQ multiplex PCR, yet TCRdb's version contains in-frame clones alone and is incomplete. Seen here are 55,000 or so clones, approximately 90% observed once, and the top ten hold approximately 6.2%. The chain joins TRBV6-5 to TRBJ1-2; D is uncertain. The clonotype originates from a man aged 40-49 years with acute or convalescent COVID-19. Input material: peripheral blood. This CDR3 reads CASSSGTRGYTF. The CDR3 bases are TGTGCCAGCAGCTCAGGAACCCGTGGCTACACCTTC.